The 30 T cell receptor beta chains given below trace back to one sample, sequenced in a study of lymphopenia after photon versus proton radiotherapy. Sequencing was performed with immunoSEQ multiplex PCR; in TCRdb, only in-frame clones are kept and a portion is missing. The table includes around 26,000 clones, 82% detected once. Material: peripheral blood, obtained from a patient treated with proton-based radiotherapy. The source of these receptors is a woman in her 70s with pancreatic cancer.

In nucleotides, the CDR3 is TGTGCCAGCGGACTAGCGGGACCCACAGATACGCAGTATTTT. Residues: CASGLAGPTDTQYF. The chain has TRBV5-5 and TRBJ2-3; 12 bases match TRBD2. Trimming cost V 7 bases and J 2 bases; bases outside gene matches: 2. The CDR3 sequence is 14 residues long. Germline CDR1 reads SGHKS; CDR2 reads YYEKEE (reference sequence).

The chain is built from TRBV14 and TRBJ2-1; TRBD2 is a possible D gene (6 bases). Looked up from germline, CDR1 is SGHDN and CDR2 is FVKESK. This CDR3 contains 15 residues. V was shortened by 0 bases and J by 4 bases, with 10 bases between the two germline ends. DNA for the CDR3: TGTGCCAGCAGCCAAGATCGGGGGAAATACAATGAGCAGTTCTTC. Its translation: CASSQDRGKYNEQFF.

The rearrangement uses TRBV28 and TRBJ2-5, with TRBD2 matching 11 bases. Germline CDR1 is MDHEN and CDR2 is SYDVKM. This CDR3 has 14 amino acids. After removal of 6 bases from V and 5 bases from J, the junction contained 5 bases not matched to a gene. The CDR3 spells CASRQTSGKETQYF. The CDR3 DNA reads TGTGCCAGCAGACAGACTAGCGGGAAGGAGACCCAGTACTTC.

V is TRBV6-6 and J is TRBJ2-7; 7 bases agree with TRBD1. V was pared by 9 bases and J by 7 bases, with 15 bases of the junction left unmatched. The CDR3 has 14 amino acids. Germline V lookup: CDR1 MNHNY, CDR2 SVGAGI (reference sequence). This CDR3 is CASIEGASPGEQYF. The CDR3 DNA sequence: TGTGCCAGTATAGAGGGGGCCTCCCCTGGTGAGCAGTACTTC.

This chain uses TRBV6-5 with TRBJ2-2; 7 nucleotides line up with TRBD1. The CDR3 spans 14 residues. The V gene's germline CDR1 is MNHEY and CDR2 SVGAGI. Unmatched junction bases numbered 5, after V lost 5 bases and J lost 5 bases. CDR3 region: CASSRQGGTGELFF. In nucleotides, the CDR3 is TGTGCCAGCAGTCGACAGGGCGGGACCGGGGAGCTGTTTTTT.

This sequence joins TRBV19 and TRBJ1-1, with a possible D match to TRBD1 (5 bases). The length of the CDR3 is 15 residues. Trimming took 5 bases from V and 1 from J, leaving 14 bases between them. The germline gives CDR1 LNHDA, CDR2 SQIVND (reference sequence). The DNA of the CDR3 is TGTGCCAGTAGTCTACCGGGACGTAGGAACACTGAAGCTTTCTTT. Translating it yields CASSLPGRRNTEAFF.

This chain connects TRBV15 to TRBJ2-3, with 8 bases fitting TRBD2. The trim removed 0 bases at V and 2 bases at J, leaving 13 bases unmatched. The CDR3 has 19 amino acids. Germline lookup yields CDR1 LNHNV and CDR2 YYDKDF (reference sequence). In nucleotides, the CDR3 is TGTGCCACCAGCAGAGAACGGAATAGCGGGACCCGGATCACAGATACGCAGTATTTT. Its protein product is CATSRERNSGTRITDTQYF.

This chain joins TRBV27 and TRBJ2-6; no firm D call. V was pared by 7 bases and J by 7 bases, with 26 bases between. This CDR3 contains 18 residues. The germline gives CDR1 MNHEY, CDR2 SMNVEV (reference sequence). CDR3 in DNA: TGTGCCAGCACCGAGAACTCGCCGGGCGCCAAATCCGCCAACGTCCTGACTTTC. It specifies CASTENSPGAKSANVLTF.

This clone was seen just once. The chain uses TRBV10-3 and TRBJ2-6; 9 bases are a match to TRBD1. With V trimmed by 5 bases and J by 1 base, 6 bases remained unmatched. CDR3 length: 17 amino acids. Per germline, CDR1 ENHRY and CDR2 SYGVKD. CDR3 in amino acids: CAISQTGGPSGANVLTF. The DNA of the CDR3 is TGTGCCATCAGTCAAACAGGGGGCCCTTCTGGGGCCAACGTCCTGACTTTC.

CDR3 sequence reads: CASSRTSTRGETQYF. The DNA for the CDR3 is TGTGCCAGCAGCCGCACCTCGACGCGGGGAGAGACCCAGTACTTC. This rearrangement joins TRBV7-2 to TRBJ2-5, with a possible D match to TRBD2 (6 bases). The CDR3 length is 15 residues. The germline V and J ends were trimmed by 5 bases and 4 bases, with 17 bases remaining between them. Per the germline V gene, CDR1 is SGHTA and CDR2 is FQGNSA.

This rearrangement joins TRBV4-3 to TRBJ2-1, with unresolved D. Germline V CDR1 and CDR2: LGHNA, YSLEER. With 0 bases removed from V and 6 bases from J, the gap between germline ends came to 9 bases. This CDR3 has 14 residues. CDR3 nucleotides: TGCGCCAGCAGCCAAGATATAGGACCCAATGAGCAGTTCTTC. Translation gives CASSQDIGPNEQFF.

This clone was observed once. The chain joins TRBV18 to TRBJ2-7; maybe TRBD1 (7 bases). Trimming left V 5 bases short and J 4 bases short, with 24 bases between. Germline assignment: CDR1 KGHSH and CDR2 LQKENI. The CDR3 is made up of 17 amino acids. The CDR3 protein is CASSEVQGGLPLYEQYF. CDR3 bases: TGTGCCAGCTCAGAGGTCCAGGGGGGCCTCCCCCTTTACGAGCAGTACTTC.

Points on this clone: This likely stems from a read error, as it lies one base from a far larger clone. The same CDR3 also results from other DNA sequences found in this sample. The chain has TRBV5-4 and TRBJ2-2, with D maybe TRBD2 (7 bases). CDR3 length equals 17 residues. The germline V gene has CDR1 SGHNT and CDR2 YYREEE (reference sequence). Trimming took 4 bases from V and 7 from J, leaving 23 bases between them. CDR3 sequence reads: CASSQQAGPEGGGELFF. DNA of the CDR3: TGTGCCAGCAGCCAACAAGCGGGGCCAGAGGGGGGCGGGGAGCTGTTTTTT.

The V gene is TRBV5-6, the J gene TRBJ2-1; 8 positions match TRBD1. CDR1 and CDR2 from the germline V gene are SGHDT and YYEEEE. The CDR3 has 13 residues. J lost 6 bases, V lost 6 bases, and 5 bases had no gene match. DNA of the CDR3: TGTGCCAGCACCAAGGACAGGGCCAATGAGCAGTTCTTC. Translation gives CASTKDRANEQFF.

This clone was picked up a small number of times. The chain links TRBV7-3 to TRBJ2-3, with D tentatively TRBD1 or TRBD2 (5 bases each). CDR1 and CDR2 (germline): SGHTA, FQGTGA. The CDR3 runs to 14 residues. Deletions cut 0 bases from V and 5 bases from J, with 9 bases between. The CDR3 sequence: CASSLTGAEDTQYF. CDR3 sequence (DNA): TGTGCCAGCAGCTTAACCGGGGCGGAAGATACGCAGTATTTT.

The chain couples TRBV6-4 to TRBJ2-2, with TRBD1 identical over 8 bases. CDR3 length: 17 amino acids. The ends lost 3 bases at V and 1 base at J; junction bases unmatched: 7. Germline CDR1 is MRHNA and CDR2 is SNTAGT. DNA of the CDR3: TGTGCCAGCAGTGAACAAACCGGGACAGGGAACACCGGGGAGCTGTTTTTT. It translates to CASSEQTGTGNTGELFF.

This chain connects TRBV10-3 to TRBJ2-5; 9 nucleotides match TRBD1. The CDR3 has 15 amino acids. J was trimmed by 8 bases and V by 3 bases; bases with no gene match: 10. The germline CDR1 and CDR2 sequences are ENHRY and SYGVKD. Written as DNA, the CDR3 is TGTGCCATCAGTGAAGCGACAGGGGGAAAGGAAACCCAGTACTTC. Translating gives CAISEATGGKETQYF.

The V call is TRBV4-3, the J call TRBJ2-7; tentative D call: TRBD2 (6 bases). The CDR3 consists of 15 residues. The germline CDR1 and CDR2 sequences are LGHNA and YSLEER. V lost 5 bases and J lost 2, with 16 bases in between. The CDR3 DNA is TGCGCCAGCAGCGCCTGGACTACGAGTACCTACGAGCAGTACTTC. It is translated as CASSAWTTSTYEQYF.

The rearrangement links TRBV6-5 to TRBJ1-2; 7 bases match TRBD1. Germline CDR1 and CDR2: MNHEY and SVGAGI. Trimming cost V 4 bases and J 4 bases; bases outside gene matches: 6. CDR3 length: 14 residues. This chain's CDR3 is CASSFQGGGYGYTF. The DNA of the CDR3 is TGTGCCAGCAGTTTCCAGGGGGGAGGCTATGGCTACACCTTC.

A note on this clone: Other DNA variants within this sample encode the same CDR3. The V call is TRBV7-2, the J call TRBJ1-1; 9 nucleotides line up with TRBD1. Germline CDR1 reads SGHTA; CDR2 reads FQGNSA. The CDR3 runs 13 residues. The J segment lost 10 bases and the V segment lost 4 bases, leaving 7 bases of the junction unmatched. This CDR3 reads CASSYGDRDLAFF. The DNA for the CDR3 is TGTGCCAGCAGCTACGGGGACAGGGACTTAGCTTTCTTT.

The chain recombines TRBV19 with TRBJ1-2; 8 nucleotides agree with TRBD1. Germline trimming cut 10 bases from V and 6 bases from J; bases unmatched to any gene: 13. The CDR3 has 14 amino acids. Germline assignment: CDR1 LNHDA and CDR2 SQIVND (reference sequence). In DNA, the CDR3 is TGTGCCACCCCGAATCGACAGGGGACGAATGGCTACACCTTC. Residues: CATPNRQGTNGYTF.

This sequence joins TRBV29-1 and TRBJ2-7, with 8 bases matching TRBD2. In germline, CDR1 is SQVTM, CDR2 ANQGSEA. V shed 2 bases, J shed 0 bases, and the junction held 3 bases outside the gene matches. The CDR3 is 14 amino acids. CDR3 bases: TGCAGCGTTGAACGAGCGGGAGCCTCCTACGAGCAGTACTTC. Protein: CSVERAGASYEQYF.

The chain uses TRBV7-9 and TRBJ1-2; possibly TRBD1 for D (5 bases). This CDR3 spans 15 amino acids. Germline-derived CDR1 and CDR2 are SEHNR and FQNEAQ (reference sequence). V lost 5 bases, J lost 4 bases, and 17 bases lay in between. The CDR3, as DNA: TGTGCCAGCAGCCCATCCATCGGGGGTGCCTATGGCTACACCTTC. Protein: CASSPSIGGAYGYTF.

DNA for the CDR3: TGTGCCAGCAGCTCCCGGGACGCGGGCTACAATGAGCAGTTCTTC. Amino acid sequence: CASSSRDAGYNEQFF. This chain links TRBV9 with TRBJ2-1; D is perhaps TRBD1 or TRBD2 (5 bases each). Germline-derived CDR1 and CDR2 are SGDLS and YYNGEE. With 4 bases removed from V and 3 bases from J, the gap between germline ends came to 14 bases. The CDR3 length is 15 residues.

The V and J genes are TRBV29-1 and TRBJ1-1; unclear D gene. V shed 6 bases and J shed 6 bases, with 8 bases lying between them. The CDR3 has 10 residues. Germline V CDR1 and CDR2: SQVTM, ANQGSEA. The CDR3 sequence is CSVAIAEAFF. CDR3 DNA: TGCAGCGTCGCAATCGCTGAAGCTTTCTTT. The whole variable domain, filled in from reference TRBV29-1 and TRBJ1-1, reads SAVISQKPSRDICQRGTSLTIQCQVDSQVTMMFWYRQQPGQSLTLIATANQGSEATYESGFVIDKFPISRPNLTFSTLTVSNMSPEDSSIYLCSVAIAEAFFGQGTRLTVV.

This rearrangement joins TRBV5-1 to TRBJ1-5, with 8 bases matching TRBD1. This CDR3 spans 15 amino acids. Germline-derived CDR1 and CDR2 are SGHRS and YFSETQ. V shed 0 bases, J shed 4 bases, and the junction held 3 bases outside the gene matches. The chain's CDR3 is CASSLEGQVNQPQHF. CDR3 in DNA: TGCGCCAGCAGCTTGGAGGGACAGGTTAATCAGCCCCAGCATTTT.

This clone has only a few counts. The chain employs TRBV28 and TRBJ2-1, with D possibly TRBD2 on 5 matching bases. The CDR3 runs to 11 residues. V shed 6 bases and J shed 15 bases, with 15 bases lying between them. Per germline, CDR1 MDHEN and CDR2 SYDVKM. CDR3 in amino acids: CASSYTRETFF. DNA for the CDR3: TGTGCCAGCAGCTATACTAGAGAGACGTTCTTC. The complete variable domain, with remaining parts taken from reference TRBV28 and TRBJ2-1, reads DVKVTQSSRYLVKRTGEKVFLECVQDMDHENMFWYRQDPGLGLRLIYFSYDVKMKEKGDIPEGYSVSREKKERFSLILESASTNQTSMYLCASSYTRETFFGPGTRLTVL.

The chain links TRBV6-1 to TRBJ2-7, with 7 bases that match TRBD1. The CDR3 sequence is 13 residues long. Germline values: CDR1 MNHNS, CDR2 SASEGT. J was trimmed by 2 bases and V by 5 bases; bases with no gene match: 3. The CDR3 DNA reads as TGTGCCAGCAGTACAACAGGGGCCTACGAGCAGTACTTC. Translation gives CASSTTGAYEQYF.

In DNA form, the CDR3 reads TGTGCCAGCAGCTCAGGGGTAGAGTATGGCTACACCTTC. Its translation is CASSSGVEYGYTF. J is TRBJ1-2 and V is TRBV7-9, with a weak D call TRBD1 (6 bases). The CDR3 runs 13 residues. From germline, CDR1 is SEHNR and CDR2 FQNEAQ (reference sequence). V shed 4 bases and J shed 5 bases, with 11 bases lying between them.

The gene calls are TRBV28 and TRBJ1-5, with D possibly matching TRBD1 (6 bases). CDR3 length equals 12 residues. The V end lost 2 bases, the J end lost 7 bases, and 6 bases lay between the germline ends. In germline, CDR1 is MDHEN, CDR2 SYDVKM. The CDR3 here is CASSLQGQPQHF. The CDR3 coding sequence is TGTGCCAGCAGTTTACAGGGGCAGCCCCAGCATTTT.